One and the same sample provided the 22 T cell receptor beta chains below, sequenced in a study of graft-versus-host responses after intestinal transplantation. Their antigen targets remain unknown. Method: immunoSEQ multiplex PCR; TCRdb's copy keeps in-frame clones and lacks some. Of about 25,000 clones in the sample, roughly four fifths were seen once. The sample in question was unstimulated CD8+ T cells sorted from spleen or lymph node cells, obtained before transplant. Every receptor here comes from a human donor who was the organ donor for an intestinal transplant.

The chain couples TRBV19 to TRBJ2-7, with TRBD1 matching 8 bases. J gave up 0 bases and V 5 bases, and 6 bases lay outside the gene matches. This CDR3 is built from 15 residues. Germline lookup yields CDR1 LNHDA and CDR2 SQIVND (reference sequence). For the CDR3, the DNA is TGTGCCAGTAGTGAGGACAGGGCGAGCTCCTACGAGCAGTACTTC. The encoded protein is CASSEDRASSYEQYF.

The V gene is TRBV5-1, the J gene TRBJ2-7, with 8 bases matching TRBD1. The length of the CDR3 is 15 residues. Germline values: CDR1 SGHRS, CDR2 YFSETQ. Germline trimming cut 0 bases from V and 3 bases from J; bases unmatched to any gene: 5. Written as DNA, the CDR3 is TGCGCCAGCAGCTTGGGCAGGGGGCCTTTCTACGAGCAGTACTTC. Translated, it gives CASSLGRGPFYEQYF.

The chain uses TRBV29-1 and TRBJ2-7; possibly TRBD1 or TRBD2 for D (5 bases each). This CDR3 is 14 amino acids long. Germline CDR1 reads SQVTM; CDR2 reads ANQGSEA. Trimming took 2 bases from V and 3 from J, leaving 14 bases between them. CDR3 region: CSVELWGTDYEQYF. The CDR3 DNA sequence: TGCAGCGTTGAATTATGGGGGACGGACTACGAGCAGTACTTC.

This rearrangement joins TRBV27 to TRBJ2-3; a possible D gene is TRBD2 (5 bases). The CDR3 has 16 residues. CDR1 is MNHEY and CDR2 is SMNVEV in the germline V gene (reference sequence). The ends were cut back, 4 bases at V and 2 bases at J, with 16 bases in the middle. The CDR3 bases are TGTGCCAGCAGTTCCCTACTAGGAGGTCTCACAGATACGCAGTATTTT. This encodes CASSSLLGGLTDTQYF.

V and J are TRBV7-9 and TRBJ2-7; D possibly corresponds to TRBD2 (5 bases). Looked up from germline, CDR1 is SEHNR and CDR2 is FQNEAQ (reference sequence). The V end lost 1 base, the J end lost 0 bases, and 10 bases lay between the germline ends. This CDR3 contains 15 residues. In DNA, the CDR3 is TGTGCCAGCAGCTTAGACCAAGGGAGCTCCTACGAGCAGTACTTC. The encoded protein is CASSLDQGSSYEQYF. Full variable domain (rest looked up from reference TRBV7-9 and TRBJ2-7): DTGVSQNPRHKITKRGQNVTFRCDPISEHNRLYWYRQTLGQGPEFLTYFQNEAQLEKSRLLSDRFSAERPKGSFSTLEIQRTEQGDSAMYLCASSLDQGSSYEQYFGPGTRLTVT.

The chain couples TRBV7-9 to TRBJ2-1; D is perhaps TRBD1 (7 bases). The CDR3 extends over 16 amino acids. Germline CDR1 is SEHNR and CDR2 is FQNEAQ (reference sequence). V was clipped by 5 bases and J by 0 bases, with 14 bases between them. DNA for the CDR3: TGTGCCAGCAGCCCCCAGGGGGGCAGCTCCTACAATGAGCAGTTCTTC. Its translation is CASSPQGGSSYNEQFF.

The CDR3 DNA reads TGTGCCAGCAGTCCAGGGACGCCCTCTGGGAATGAGCAGTTCTTC. Translated, it gives CASSPGTPSGNEQFF. V gene TRBV6-5 combines with J gene TRBJ2-1; either TRBD1 or TRBD2 may supply D (5 bases each). CDR3 size: 15 residues. V dropped 5 bases and J dropped 7 bases, with 18 bases sitting between them. Germline CDR1 is MNHEY and CDR2 is SVGAGI.

The rearrangement links TRBV14 to TRBJ2-1; D unclear. V was shortened by 3 bases and J by 7 bases, with 10 bases between the two germline ends. The germline V gene has CDR1 SGHDN and CDR2 FVKESK. This CDR3 contains 13 residues. CDR3: CASSQRSTNEQFF. The CDR3, as DNA: TGTGCCAGCAGCCAGCGGTCGACTAATGAGCAGTTCTTC. The full variable domain, completed using reference TRBV14 and TRBJ2-1, is EAGVTQFPSHSVIEKGQTVTLRCDPISGHDNLYWYRRVMGKEIKFLLHFVKESKQDESGMPNNRFLAERTGGTYSTLKVQPAELEDSGVYFCASSQRSTNEQFFGPGTRLTVL.

J is TRBJ2-1 and V is TRBV5-5; 9 bases fit TRBD1. The germline V gene has CDR1 SGHKS and CDR2 YYEKEE (reference sequence). The junction had 9 bases not matched to a gene; V was cut back by 4 bases and J by 4 bases. This CDR3 spans 16 amino acids. CDR3 region: CASSAWGQGIYNEQFF. CDR3 nucleotides: TGTGCCAGCAGCGCGTGGGGACAGGGAATTTACAATGAGCAGTTCTTC.

CDR3 loop: CASSEGSGANVLTF. CDR3 coding DNA: TGTGCCAGCAGTGAGGGCTCTGGGGCCAACGTCCTGACTTTC. The chain links TRBV6-4 to TRBJ2-6; unclear D gene. The CDR3 is 14 amino acids. Germline CDR1 and CDR2: MRHNA and SNTAGT. V lost 3 bases to trimming and J lost 0 bases, with 3 bases between them.

The chain combines TRBV7-2 with TRBJ2-7; D gene ambiguous. The CDR3 has 14 residues. Germline V gives CDR1 SGHTA, CDR2 FQGNSA. V was shortened by 1 base and J by 0 bases, with 7 bases between the two germline ends. The CDR3 reads CASSLVEDSYEQYF. The CDR3 region has the DNA TGTGCCAGCAGCTTAGTAGAGGACTCCTACGAGCAGTACTTC.

This chain joins TRBV6-5 and TRBJ2-1; 12 nucleotides match TRBD2. Germline CDR1 reads MNHEY; CDR2 reads SVGAGI. The CDR3 runs 14 residues. The J segment lost 15 bases and the V segment lost 2 bases, leaving 8 bases of the junction unmatched. The DNA for the CDR3 is TGTGCCAGCAGTTACGTCCTAGCGGGAGGGCCCCCGTTCTTC. It specifies CASSYVLAGGPPFF.

As to this clone: The sample contains more than one DNA sequence encoding this CDR3. The rearrangement uses TRBV25-1 and TRBJ2-3; the match to TRBD2 covers 8 bases. Germline V gives CDR1 MGHDK, CDR2 SYGVNS. Trimming cost V 3 bases and J 0 bases; bases outside gene matches: 11. The CDR3 consists of 18 residues. The CDR3 reads CASSERRRASGSTDTQYF. Here the CDR3 DNA reads TGTGCCAGCAGTGAGCGTCGGCGGGCTAGCGGGAGCACAGATACGCAGTATTTT.

The rearrangement links TRBV30 to TRBJ2-7, with no clear D. The CDR3 length is 11 residues. CDR1 and CDR2 (germline): GTSNPN, SVGIG (reference sequence). Trimming took 4 bases from V and 1 from J, leaving 5 bases between them. CDR3 residues: CAWTSSYEQYF. CDR3 nucleotides: TGTGCCTGGACTTCGTCCTACGAGCAGTACTTC. Combining the CDR3 with reference TRBV30 and TRBJ2-7 gives the whole variable domain SQTIHQWPATLVQPVGSPLSLECTVEGTSNPNLYWYRQAAGRGLQLLFYSVGIGQISSEVPQNLSASRPQDRQFILSSKKLLLSDSGFYLCAWTSSYEQYFGPGTRLTVT.

The chain employs TRBV19 and TRBJ1-1; D is ambiguous. Per germline, CDR1 LNHDA and CDR2 SQIVND (reference sequence). The CDR3 has 12 amino acids. Trimming removed 4 bases at V and 1 base at J, with 4 bases between. CDR3 in DNA: TGTGCCAGTAGTAGGGGGAACACTGAAGCTTTCTTT. Its protein is CASSRGNTEAFF.

V usage is TRBV25-1 and J usage is TRBJ1-1, with D unresolved. V was clipped by 0 bases and J by 8 bases, with 4 bases between them. This CDR3 spans 11 amino acids. CDR1 is MGHDK and CDR2 is SYGVNS in the germline V gene. The chain's CDR3 is CASSEYEEAFF. For the CDR3, the DNA is TGTGCCAGCAGTGAATATGAGGAAGCTTTCTTT.

The chain links TRBV5-1 to TRBJ2-7; 9 bases fit TRBD2. With V trimmed by 0 bases and J by 3 bases, 4 bases remained unmatched. CDR1 is SGHRS and CDR2 is YFSETQ in the germline V gene. The CDR3 consists of 15 residues. CDR3 region: CASSLGSGGCYEQYF. The CDR3 DNA sequence: TGCGCCAGCAGCTTGGGGAGCGGGGGGTGCTACGAGCAGTACTTC.

V is TRBV7-6 and J is TRBJ2-3; no clear D gene. The germline V gene has CDR1 SGHVS and CDR2 FNYEAQ. V lost 5 bases and J 2 bases, leaving 5 bases between the germline ends. The CDR3 consists of 12 residues. For the CDR3, the DNA is TGTGCCAGCAGCAAAACCACAGATACGCAGTATTTT. As protein: CASSKTTDTQYF.

The chain recombines TRBV2 with TRBJ2-7, with D uncertain. Germline lookup yields CDR1 SNHLY and CDR2 FYNNEI. V lost 5 bases and J 0 bases, leaving 14 bases between the germline ends. The CDR3 has 15 amino acids. The CDR3 protein is CASSSLEGPSYEQYF. The CDR3 region has the DNA TGTGCCAGCAGTTCCTTGGAAGGGCCCTCCTACGAGCAGTACTTC.

This clone was observed once. The V and J genes are TRBV20-1 and TRBJ1-1; D call uncertain. Germline V CDR1 and CDR2: DFQATT, SNEGSKA (reference sequence). Trimming cost V 3 bases and J 0 bases, with 2 bases left between them. This CDR3 contains 11 residues. CDR3 loop: CSARMNTEAFF. For the CDR3, the DNA is TGCAGTGCTAGGATGAACACTGAAGCTTTCTTT.

The J gene is TRBJ2-2, the V gene TRBV2; 8 nucleotides align to TRBD2. This CDR3 has 17 amino acids. In germline, CDR1 is SNHLY, CDR2 FYNNEI. V lost 2 bases to trimming and J lost 0 bases; unmatched junction nucleotides: 5. The CDR3 loop reads CASSEYRTSPNTGELFF. Here the CDR3 DNA reads TGTGCCAGCAGTGAATACCGGACTAGCCCGAACACCGGGGAGCTGTTTTTT.

The chain carries TRBV10-2 and TRBJ2-1; 9 bases match TRBD2. V lost 4 bases, J lost 7 bases, and 5 bases stayed unmatched. From germline, CDR1 is WSHSY and CDR2 SAAADI. This CDR3 has 14 residues. CDR3 loop: CASSGYSGGNEQFF. The CDR3 region has the DNA TGCGCCAGCAGTGGATATAGCGGGGGAAATGAGCAGTTCTTC.